These 21 T cell receptor beta chains came from one sample sequenced in a study of breast tumors, draining lymph nodes, adjacent tissues. TCRdb processed the multiplex PCR reads anew with MiXCR; each CDR3 protein has one entry. Of under 35,000 distinct CDR3 sequences listed, 63% are singletons. Material for sequencing was breast tumor tissue. These TCRs come from a female donor with breast cancer. Some clones in this sample may be carry-over from other donors' samples.

This chain connects TRBV20-1 to TRBJ1-6; D is unresolved. The CDR3 sequence is 15 residues long. V shed 4 bases and J shed 5 bases, with 15 bases lying between them. Germline V gene data show CDR1 as DFQATT and CDR2 as SNEGSKA (reference sequence). The CDR3: CSAMREGDNNSPLHF. The CDR3 DNA follows: TGCAGTGCTATGAGAGAGGGAGACAATAATTCACCCCTCCACTTT.

The genes are TRBV20-1 and TRBJ1-2, with D maybe TRBD1 (5 bases). Germline V gene sequence: CDR1 DFQATT, CDR2 SNEGSKA (reference sequence). The CDR3 runs to 13 residues. Trimming stripped 5 bases from V and 2 bases from J, with 12 bases between. DNA of the CDR3: TGCAGTGCTCCCAGTCCAGGGAACTATGGCTACACCTTC. This encodes CSAPSPGNYGYTF.

This clonotype was observed many times. V gene TRBV15 combines with J gene TRBJ2-7; D could derive from TRBD1 or TRBD2 (5 bases each). V dropped 4 bases and J dropped 1 base, with 8 bases sitting between them. The CDR3 sequence is 13 residues long. Looked up from germline, CDR1 is LNHNV and CDR2 is YYDKDF (reference sequence). The CDR3 DNA sequence: TGTGCCACCAGCAAGTGGGGGTCCTACGAGCAGTACTTC. It codes for CATSKWGSYEQYF.

V is TRBV2 and J is TRBJ1-5; 7 bases are a match to TRBD1. This CDR3 is built from 14 residues. CDR1 and CDR2 from the germline V gene are SNHLY and FYNNEI. With V trimmed by 5 bases and J by 0 bases, 1 base remained unmatched. As DNA, the CDR3 is TGTGCCAGCAGTCGGGACAGTAGCAATCAGCCCCAGCATTTT. Its translation: CASSRDSSNQPQHF.

This clonotype was recorded at least ten times. The CDR3: CASSQSQWAGELFF. The DNA of the CDR3 is TGCGCCAGCAGCCAAAGCCAGTGGGCCGGGGAGCTGTTTTTT. The V and J genes are TRBV4-3 and TRBJ2-2; no clear D gene. This CDR3 contains 14 residues. The germline CDR1 and CDR2 sequences are LGHNA and YSLEER. V lost 2 bases to trimming and J lost 6 bases, with 10 bases between them.

About this clonotype: The junction departs from the called germline gene at one end, perhaps through a read error. The J gene is TRBJ2-3, the V gene TRBV7-3, with a possible D match to TRBD2 (6 bases). Germline lookup yields CDR1 SGHTA and CDR2 FQGTGA. This CDR3 region has 14 residues. As DNA, the CDR3 is TGTGCCGGCAGTTTACGGGGACTTACAGATACGCAGTATTTT. Protein product: CAGSLRGLTDTQYF.

V usage is TRBV9 and J usage is TRBJ1-6, with TRBD1 identical over 9 bases. With 3 bases clipped from V and 4 bases from J, the junction kept 2 bases outside the gene matches. In germline, CDR1 is SGDLS, CDR2 YYNGEE. The CDR3 totals 15 residues. For the CDR3, the DNA is TGTGCCAGCAGCGAACAGGGGGCGTATAATTCACCCCTCCACTTT. It translates to CASSEQGAYNSPLHF.

The rearrangement uses TRBV20-1 and TRBJ2-3, with D possibly being TRBD1 or TRBD2 (6 bases each). This CDR3 spans 12 amino acids. V was shortened by 3 bases and J by 10 bases, with 14 bases between the two germline ends. Germline V gene sequence: CDR1 DFQATT, CDR2 SNEGSKA (reference sequence). CDR3 in amino acids: CSASQGQRAQYF. The CDR3 region has the DNA TGCAGTGCTAGTCAAGGACAGCGGGCGCAGTATTTT.

Ten or more counts support this clonotype. A much more abundant neighbour one base away suggests this may be a read error. The J gene is TRBJ1-2, the V gene TRBV20-1; the D is unclear. This CDR3 region has 13 residues. CDR1 DFQATT and CDR2 SNEGSKA come from the germline V gene (reference sequence). This CDR3 reads CSAPLGIPYAYTF. The CDR3 nucleotides are TGCAGTGCCCCCCTAGGAATTCCCTATGCCTACACCTTC.

The chain links TRBV7-9 to TRBJ1-3, with 8 bases that match TRBD1. CDR3 length: 16 residues. V was clipped by 1 base and J by 2 bases; unmatched bases: 4. CDR1 and CDR2 from the germline V gene are SEHNR and FQNEAQ (reference sequence). This CDR3 is CASSLGDRGAGNTIYF. The CDR3 bases are TGTGCCAGCAGCTTAGGAGACAGGGGAGCTGGAAACACCATATATTTT.

The rearrangement links TRBV20-1 to TRBJ1-5; 8 bases are a match to TRBD1. Losses at the gene ends were 6 bases for V and 4 bases for J; bases not matched to a gene: 8. There are 14 residues in the CDR3. The germline V gene encodes CDR1 DFQATT and CDR2 SNEGSKA (reference sequence). The CDR3 nucleotides read TGCAGTGCCCCGACAGGGGTCAGGAATCAGCCCCAGCATTTT. It is translated as CSAPTGVRNQPQHF.

This chain links TRBV13 with TRBJ1-5; maybe TRBD1 (6 bases). Per germline, CDR1 PRHDT and CDR2 FYEKMQ (reference sequence). The V end lost 0 bases, the J end lost 6 bases, and 6 bases lay between the germline ends. The CDR3 extends over 13 amino acids. The CDR3 here is CASSLGGAQPQHF. The CDR3 DNA follows: TGTGCCAGCAGCTTAGGGGGGGCTCAGCCCCAGCATTTT.

Sample share makes this clonotype medium-sized. The rearrangement links TRBV20-1 to TRBJ2-5, with 11 bases aligning to TRBD1. From germline, CDR1 is DFQATT and CDR2 SNEGSKA (reference sequence). J lost 12 bases, V lost 3 bases, and 12 bases had no gene match. The CDR3 loop spans 14 amino acids. The CDR3 here is CSASSGQGALNKYF. The CDR3 DNA reads TGCAGTGCTAGTTCCGGACAGGGGGCGCTTAATAAGTACTTC.

The chain recombines TRBV7-8 with TRBJ2-7; D is unclear. Germline V gene data show CDR1 as SGHVS and CDR2 as FQNEAQ. This CDR3 has 13 amino acids. Trimming cost V 5 bases and J 3 bases, with 11 bases left between them. Here the CDR3 reads CASSEGRVYEQYF. The CDR3 DNA is TGTGCCAGCAGCGAAGGACGGGTCTACGAGCAGTACTTC.

V gene TRBV24-1 combines with J gene TRBJ2-5; TRBD2 is a possible D gene (5 bases). The germline V gene has CDR1 KGHDR and CDR2 SFDVKD. V lost 4 bases to trimming and J lost 4 bases, with 12 bases between them. CDR3 length: 14 residues. The CDR3 region is CATSDPRVGETQYF. The CDR3, as DNA: TGTGCCACCAGTGACCCGAGGGTAGGAGAGACCCAGTACTTC.

The chain links TRBV7-3 to TRBJ2-7; either TRBD1 or TRBD2 may supply D (5 bases each). This CDR3 is built from 15 residues. The V gene lost 0 bases and the J gene lost 0 bases, with 9 bases spanning the gap. The germline V gene encodes CDR1 SGHTA and CDR2 FQGTGA. The CDR3 coding sequence is TGTGCCAGCAGCTTAACGGGACGGGACTCCTACGAGCAGTACTTC. Its translation: CASSLTGRDSYEQYF.

This chain joins TRBV29-1 and TRBJ2-7, with 10 bases matching TRBD1. Germline assignment: CDR1 SQVTM and CDR2 ANQGSEA. The V and J ends lost 6 bases and 5 bases, in that order; junction bases with no gene match: 7. The CDR3 runs 13 residues. The CDR3 protein is CSVEGQGLDEQYF. For the CDR3, the DNA is TGCAGCGTAGAGGGACAGGGGCTCGACGAGCAGTACTTC.

The chain joins TRBV5-1 to TRBJ1-2; D remains ambiguous. The CDR3 spans 12 residues. The V end lost 0 bases, the J end lost 7 bases, and 7 bases lay between the germline ends. Germline-derived CDR1 and CDR2 are SGHRS and YFSETQ. DNA for the CDR3: TGCGCCAGCAGCTTGGATCAGCGTGGCTACACCTTC. As protein: CASSLDQRGYTF. The full variable domain, rest sourced from reference TRBV5-1 and TRBJ1-2, is KAGVTQTPRYLIKTRGQQVTLSCSPISGHRSVSWYQQTPGQGLQFLFEYFSETQRNKGNFPGRFSGRQFSNSRSEMNVSTLELGDSALYLCASSLDQRGYTFGSGTRLTVV.

This chain joins TRBV5-6 and TRBJ1-2, with D possibly TRBD1 on 6 matching bases. The germline V gene has CDR1 SGHDT and CDR2 YYEEEE. The CDR3 has 12 amino acids. V lost 5 bases to trimming and J lost 14 bases, with 19 bases between them. CDR3 amino acids: CASSYETGLRTF. The CDR3 nucleotides read TGTGCCAGCAGTTATGAGACAGGTTTGAGGACCTTC. Combining the CDR3 with reference TRBV5-6 and TRBJ1-2 gives the whole variable domain DAGVTQSPTHLIKTRGQQVTLRCSPKSGHDTVSWYQQALGQGPQFIFQYYEEEERQRGNFPDRFSGHQFPNYSSELNVNALLLGDSALYLCASSYETGLRTFGSGTRLTVV.

This clonotype has only one observation. The J gene is TRBJ1-2, the V gene TRBV6-6, with TRBD1 as a possible D gene (5 bases). The CDR3 length is 14 residues. Per the germline V gene, CDR1 is MNHNY and CDR2 is SVGAGI (reference sequence). V dropped 7 bases and J dropped 1 base, with 13 bases sitting between them. As DNA, the CDR3 is TGTGCCAGCACCCACGGGGGAGGTAACTATGGCTACACCTTC. It codes for CASTHGGGNYGYTF.

The chain employs TRBV12-5 and TRBJ2-7; D gene unclear. V shed 6 bases and J shed 3 bases, with 21 bases lying between them. Germline V lookup: CDR1 LGHNT, CDR2 FRNRAP. This CDR3 comprises 16 residues. The CDR3: CASGSYLGSGYYEQYF. CDR3 nucleotide sequence: TGTGCTAGTGGCTCATACCTAGGGTCCGGGTACTACGAGCAGTACTTC.